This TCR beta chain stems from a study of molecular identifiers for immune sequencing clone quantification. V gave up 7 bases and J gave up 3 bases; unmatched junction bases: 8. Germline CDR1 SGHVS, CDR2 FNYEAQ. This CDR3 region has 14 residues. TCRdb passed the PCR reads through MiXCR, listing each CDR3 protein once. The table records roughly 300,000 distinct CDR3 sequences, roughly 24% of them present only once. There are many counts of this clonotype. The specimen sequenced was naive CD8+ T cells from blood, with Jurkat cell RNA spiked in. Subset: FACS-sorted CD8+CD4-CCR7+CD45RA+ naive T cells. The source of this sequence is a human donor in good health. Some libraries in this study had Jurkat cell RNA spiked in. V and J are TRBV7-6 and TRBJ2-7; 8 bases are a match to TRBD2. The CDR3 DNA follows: TGTGCCAGCACAAGAGGGGGGACTAGCTACGAGCAGTACTTC. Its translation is CASTRGGTSYEQYF.